The 31 T cell receptor beta chains below come from one sample, sequenced in a study of shared clonotypes between healthy human individuals. The data were produced by immunoSEQ multiplex PCR, yet TCRdb's version contains in-frame clones alone and is incomplete. Of 900,000 to 1,200,000 clones in the sample, 75% to 85% were seen once. Sequencing was done on a sample of memory CD4+ T cells from PBMCs. Subset reported: CD45RA-negative fraction. These receptors all come from a man aged 18-30 years in good health. Some clones in this sample may be carry-over from other donors' samples.

The chain uses TRBV4-1 and TRBJ1-1; 7 nucleotides agree with TRBD1. With V trimmed by 0 bases and J by 11 bases, 12 bases remained unmatched. The CDR3 is 15 amino acids. Per the germline V gene, CDR1 is MGHRA and CDR2 is YSYEKL. The chain's CDR3 is CASSQEMAGGGGAFF. The CDR3 DNA sequence: TGCGCCAGCAGCCAAGAAATGGCAGGGGGAGGTGGTGCTTTCTTT.

This chain joins TRBV6-4 and TRBJ2-3, with D uncertain. The CDR3 contains 14 residues. The germline V gene has CDR1 MRHNA and CDR2 SNTAGT. Between the trimmed V and J ends, which lost 6 bases and 4 bases, there was a span of 14 bases. In DNA form, the CDR3 reads TGTGCCAGCAGCGCCTTCGCGCAGGCAGATACGCAGTATTTT. Protein: CASSAFAQADTQYF.

The chain couples TRBV28 to TRBJ1-2; the D is unclear. The germline V gene encodes CDR1 MDHEN and CDR2 SYDVKM. The CDR3 has 13 amino acids. The V end was cut by 7 bases, the J end by 8 bases, with 17 bases between. The CDR3 is CASTSQREVGYTF. CDR3 DNA sequence: TGTGCCAGCACCTCTCAAAGGGAGGTGGGCTACACCTTC.

In this sample, this clone turned up once. The rearrangement uses TRBV18 and TRBJ2-1, with D tentatively TRBD2 (6 bases). The CDR3 loop spans 16 amino acids. Trimming took 3 bases from V and 4 from J, leaving 16 bases between them. In germline, CDR1 is KGHSH, CDR2 LQKENI. The CDR3 sequence: CASSPRPGTDYNEQFF. In nucleotides, the CDR3 is TGTGCCAGCTCACCCCGTCCCGGGACTGATTACAATGAGCAGTTCTTC.

V gene TRBV6-1 combines with J gene TRBJ2-5; D is possibly TRBD2 (6 bases). From germline, CDR1 is MNHNS and CDR2 SASEGT. V lost 5 bases to trimming and J lost 4 bases, with 14 bases between them. The CDR3 loop spans 14 amino acids. The CDR3 loop reads CASSPARGSETQYF. CDR3 nucleotide sequence: TGTGCCAGCAGTCCAGCCCGGGGGTCAGAGACCCAGTACTTC.

This clone was detected a few times. V is TRBV18 and J is TRBJ2-1; 11 bases align to TRBD1. The V gene's germline CDR1 is KGHSH and CDR2 LQKENI. CDR3 length: 16 amino acids. V was pared by 2 bases and J by 4 bases, with 4 bases of the junction left unmatched. CDR3 DNA: TGTGCCAGCTCACCATCCGGGACAGGGGGTTACAATGAGCAGTTCTTC. As protein: CASSPSGTGGYNEQFF.

The chain couples TRBV5-1 to TRBJ2-3, with a weak D call TRBD1 (6 bases). This CDR3 has 15 residues. The ends were cut back, 0 bases at V and 3 bases at J, with 11 bases in the middle. The V gene's germline CDR1 is SGHRS and CDR2 YFSETQ. CDR3 loop: CASSLGRGGTDTQYF. In DNA, the CDR3 is TGCGCCAGCAGCTTGGGGCGAGGGGGTACAGATACGCAGTATTTT.

V is TRBV19 and J is TRBJ2-1; a possible D gene is TRBD1 (5 bases). Trimming took off 3 bases at V and 6 bases at J, with 9 bases between the two ends. The germline V gene encodes CDR1 LNHDA and CDR2 SQIVND (reference sequence). CDR3 size: 13 residues. CDR3 coding DNA: TGTGCCAGTAGTATCGGCAGGGCCAATGAGCAGTTCTTC. Translation: CASSIGRANEQFF.

This clone came up a few times. The chain has TRBV29-1 and TRBJ2-5; 11 positions match TRBD1. The CDR3 runs 14 residues. Unmatched junction bases numbered 4, after V lost 6 bases and J lost 1 base. The V gene's germline CDR1 is SQVTM and CDR2 ANQGSEA. The chain's CDR3 is CSVRDRGSQETQYF. The CDR3 coding sequence is TGCAGCGTCCGGGACAGGGGGTCCCAAGAGACCCAGTACTTC.

V usage is TRBV7-9 and J usage is TRBJ2-3, with D uncertain. The V gene lost 2 bases and the J gene lost 6 bases, with 12 bases spanning the gap. This CDR3 has 14 residues. From germline, CDR1 is SEHNR and CDR2 FQNEAQ (reference sequence). This CDR3 reads CASSLSSPSDTQYF. Here the CDR3 DNA reads TGTGCCAGCAGCTTATCCTCCCCATCCGATACGCAGTATTTT.

This clone appeared a single time. V and J are TRBV18 and TRBJ2-2; TRBD1 might be the D (6 bases). The CDR3 has 15 residues. Germline CDR1 is KGHSH and CDR2 is LQKENI. Trimming left V 8 bases short and J 10 bases short, with 23 bases between. The CDR3, as DNA: TGTGCCAGCCACAGGGAGATCGGTAACTTAGAGGAGCTGTTTTTT. Amino acids: CASHREIGNLEELFF.

This clone was found a few times. The chain combines TRBV28 with TRBJ2-2; no clear D gene. Germline lookup yields CDR1 MDHEN and CDR2 SYDVKM. The CDR3 sequence is 14 residues long. Trimming cost V 2 bases and J 4 bases, with 8 bases left between them. CDR3 DNA: TGTGCCAGCAGTTTACCGGTAGTCACCGGGGAGCTGTTTTTT. Translating it yields CASSLPVVTGELFF.

J is TRBJ2-3 and V is TRBV7-3; D might be TRBD2 (6 bases). This CDR3 comprises 15 residues. Germline V gene lookup returns CDR1 SGHTA and CDR2 FQGTGA. Trimming cost V 3 bases and J 0 bases, with 10 bases left between them. The CDR3 sequence: CASSLGGISTDTQYF. The CDR3 DNA reads TGTGCCAGCAGCTTGGGCGGGATTAGCACAGATACGCAGTATTTT.

The chain combines TRBV27 with TRBJ2-2; D unresolved. Looked up from germline, CDR1 is MNHEY and CDR2 is SMNVEV (reference sequence). The length of the CDR3 is 14 residues. Trimming shortened V by 3 bases and J by 2 bases, and 7 bases separated the two germline ends. CDR3 in DNA: TGTGCCAGCAGTTTTCTACCCAACACCGGGGAGCTGTTTTTT. Translation gives CASSFLPNTGELFF.

In this sample, this clone turned up a few times. The chain carries TRBV4-2 and TRBJ1-2; 7 bases align to TRBD1. There are 15 residues in the CDR3. J lost 4 bases, V lost 0 bases, and 5 bases had no gene match. CDR1 LGHNA and CDR2 YNFKEQ come from the germline V gene. The CDR3 protein is CASSQDLRGAYGYTF. The CDR3 DNA reads as TGTGCCAGCAGCCAAGATCTCAGGGGGGCCTATGGCTACACCTTC.

V gene TRBV5-1 combines with J gene TRBJ2-5, with TRBD1 matching over 8 bases. The germline V gene encodes CDR1 SGHRS and CDR2 YFSETQ. Trimming removed 5 bases from V and 4 bases from J; junction bases left unmatched: 7. The CDR3 has 14 residues. The CDR3 loop reads CASRPGGVRETQYF. DNA of the CDR3: TGCGCCAGCAGGCCAGGGGGCGTGAGAGAGACCCAGTACTTC. The full variable domain, rest sourced from reference TRBV5-1 and TRBJ2-5, is KAGVTQTPRYLIKTRGQQVTLSCSPISGHRSVSWYQQTPGQGLQFLFEYFSETQRNKGNFPGRFSGRQFSNSRSEMNVSTLELGDSALYLCASRPGGVRETQYFGPGTRLLVL.

The rearrangement uses TRBV27 and TRBJ2-7; D call uncertain. The CDR3 runs to 14 residues. Germline V gene lookup returns CDR1 MNHEY and CDR2 SMNVEV (reference sequence). Between the trimmed V and J ends, which lost 4 bases and 3 bases, there was a span of 13 bases. The chain's CDR3 is CASSSLSWDYEQYF. The CDR3 DNA follows: TGTGCCAGCAGTTCATTGTCATGGGACTACGAGCAGTACTTC.

This chain joins TRBV9 and TRBJ2-5, with 7 bases that match TRBD2. The trim removed 4 bases at V and 4 bases at J, leaving 4 bases unmatched. The CDR3 is made up of 13 amino acids. Germline CDR1 SGDLS, CDR2 YYNGEE. The CDR3 DNA follows: TGTGCCAGCAGCATCGGGACTACAGAGACCCAGTACTTC. This encodes CASSIGTTETQYF.

The rearrangement uses TRBV14 and TRBJ1-1; a weak D match, TRBD1 (5 bases). This CDR3 has 13 residues. From germline, CDR1 is SGHDN and CDR2 FVKESK. V shed 2 bases and J shed 5 bases, with 9 bases lying between them. This CDR3 is CASSQLQGTEAFF. Here the CDR3 DNA reads TGTGCCAGCAGCCAACTCCAGGGAACTGAAGCTTTCTTT. Full variable domain (remainder filled in from reference TRBV14 and TRBJ1-1): EAGVTQFPSHSVIEKGQTVTLRCDPISGHDNLYWYRRVMGKEIKFLLHFVKESKQDESGMPNNRFLAERTGGTYSTLKVQPAELEDSGVYFCASSQLQGTEAFFGQGTRLTVV.

V gene TRBV6-1 combines with J gene TRBJ2-1; D unclear. V was trimmed by 7 bases and J by 8 bases, leaving 15 bases between them. The CDR3 length is 13 residues. In germline, CDR1 is MNHNS, CDR2 SASEGT. The DNA of the CDR3 is TGTGCCAGCATATTCTCCCTTGGCTATGAGCAGTTCTTC. It codes for CASIFSLGYEQFF.

This clone was found once. The V and J genes are TRBV20-1 and TRBJ1-2; TRBD1 matches 7 bases. V was pared by 5 bases and J by 7 bases, with 4 bases of the junction left unmatched. The length of the CDR3 is 11 residues. CDR1 is DFQATT, CDR2 SNEGSKA, per germline (reference sequence). The DNA for the CDR3 is TGCAGTGCTCCAACAGGGGCTGGCTACACCTTC. This codes for CSAPTGAGYTF.

This sequence joins TRBV21-1 and TRBJ2-7; TRBD1 was called by the table and not checked on the DNA. TRBV21-1 is annotated as a pseudogene. CDR3 length: 14 residues. The chain's CDR3 is CASSPGQGAYEQYF. The CDR3 DNA follows: TGTGCCAGCAGCCCGGGACAGGGCGCCTACGAGCAGTACTTC.

This chain uses TRBV9 with TRBJ1-1; D is uncertain. V was cut by 4 bases and J by 11 bases, with 15 bases left in between. The CDR3 totals 12 residues. The germline gives CDR1 SGDLS, CDR2 YYNGEE. CDR3 in amino acids: CASSTSGGRAFF. The CDR3 coding sequence is TGTGCCAGCAGCACCTCAGGCGGAAGGGCTTTCTTT.

The chain is built from TRBV29-1 and TRBJ1-1; the match to TRBD1 covers 10 bases. Germline V gives CDR1 SQVTM, CDR2 ANQGSEA. The CDR3 loop spans 14 amino acids. The V gene end was trimmed by 5 bases and the J gene end by 2 bases; junction bases not matched to a gene: 5. CDR3 nucleotide sequence: TGCAGCGTTAGACAGGGGGCATTTAACACTGAAGCTTTCTTT. Translation: CSVRQGAFNTEAFF.

The V and J genes are TRBV7-3 and TRBJ2-6; 7 bases align to TRBD1. After removal of 2 bases from V and 3 bases from J, the junction contained 7 bases not matched to a gene. This CDR3 comprises 17 residues. The germline V gene has CDR1 SGHTA and CDR2 FQGTGA. Here the CDR3 reads CASSLVHRGNGANVLTF. The CDR3 nucleotides are TGTGCCAGCAGCTTAGTTCACAGGGGAAATGGGGCCAACGTCCTGACTTTC.

The chain combines TRBV7-7 with TRBJ2-7; D perhaps matches TRBD2 (5 bases). The germline V and J ends were trimmed by 5 bases and 4 bases, with 12 bases remaining between them. Germline V gene lookup returns CDR1 SSHAT and CDR2 FNYEAQ (reference sequence). CDR3 size: 13 residues. The CDR3 DNA sequence: TGTGCCAGCAGCCCCTCGAGCGGTTACGAGCAGTACTTC. As protein: CASSPSSGYEQYF.

This clone came up a few times. The V gene is TRBV14, the J gene TRBJ1-6, with 7 bases fitting TRBD1. The CDR3 runs 17 residues. The germline V gene encodes CDR1 SGHDN and CDR2 FVKESK. V lost 2 bases to trimming and J lost 7 bases; unmatched junction nucleotides: 11. CDR3 loop: CASSQFKTGARNSPLHF. The CDR3 bases are TGTGCCAGCAGCCAATTCAAAACAGGGGCTCGGAATTCACCCCTCCACTTT.

This chain links TRBV20-1 with TRBJ2-5; no firm D call. Germline CDR1 is DFQATT and CDR2 is SNEGSKA (reference sequence). The V end lost 2 bases, the J end lost 7 bases, and 8 bases lay between the germline ends. The CDR3 has 11 amino acids. CDR3 nucleotide sequence: TGCAGTGCTAGACCACAAATGACCCAGTACTTC. This gives the protein CSARPQMTQYF.

The rearrangement joins TRBV5-6 to TRBJ2-1; tentatively, D is TRBD1 or TRBD2 (7 bases each). From germline, CDR1 is SGHDT and CDR2 YYEEEE. This CDR3 is 15 amino acids long. Trimming stripped 4 bases from V and 5 bases from J, with 16 bases between. CDR3 residues: CASSRPGGAHNEQFF. Written as DNA, the CDR3 is TGTGCCAGCAGCCGGCCAGGGGGGGCCCACAATGAGCAGTTCTTC.

In its sample, this clone was seen once. The V gene is TRBV5-1, the J gene TRBJ2-1; no clear D. This CDR3 comprises 14 residues. Germline V gene data show CDR1 as SGHRS and CDR2 as YFSETQ. V lost 5 bases, J lost 9 bases, and 18 bases lay in between. This chain's CDR3 is CASRTYLQAGEQFF. DNA of the CDR3: TGCGCCAGCAGGACATACCTCCAGGCCGGTGAGCAGTTCTTC.

This clone has more than one count but fewer than ten. The gene calls are TRBV4-1 and TRBJ2-1, with D possibly matching TRBD1 (6 bases). Germline CDR1 and CDR2: MGHRA and YSYEKL. The CDR3 runs to 14 residues. V was shortened by 1 base and J by 11 bases, with 15 bases between the two germline ends. The CDR3 region has the DNA TGCGCCAGCAGCCAAGGGGGTTTAGGACAGAAGCAGTTCTTC. Protein: CASSQGGLGQKQFF.